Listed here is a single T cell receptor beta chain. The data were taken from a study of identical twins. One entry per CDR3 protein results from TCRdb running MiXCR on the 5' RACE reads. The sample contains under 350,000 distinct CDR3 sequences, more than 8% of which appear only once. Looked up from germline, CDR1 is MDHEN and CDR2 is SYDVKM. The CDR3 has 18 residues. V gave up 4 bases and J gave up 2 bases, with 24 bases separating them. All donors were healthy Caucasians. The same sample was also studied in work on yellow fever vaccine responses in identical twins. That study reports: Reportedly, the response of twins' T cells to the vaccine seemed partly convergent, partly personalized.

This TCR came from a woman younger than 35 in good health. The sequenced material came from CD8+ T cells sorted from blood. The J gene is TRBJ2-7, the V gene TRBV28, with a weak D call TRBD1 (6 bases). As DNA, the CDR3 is TGTGCCAGCAGTTCTTTTATTTCTGGGACACCCATAACCTACGAGCAGTACTTC. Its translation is CASSSFISGTPITYEQYF.